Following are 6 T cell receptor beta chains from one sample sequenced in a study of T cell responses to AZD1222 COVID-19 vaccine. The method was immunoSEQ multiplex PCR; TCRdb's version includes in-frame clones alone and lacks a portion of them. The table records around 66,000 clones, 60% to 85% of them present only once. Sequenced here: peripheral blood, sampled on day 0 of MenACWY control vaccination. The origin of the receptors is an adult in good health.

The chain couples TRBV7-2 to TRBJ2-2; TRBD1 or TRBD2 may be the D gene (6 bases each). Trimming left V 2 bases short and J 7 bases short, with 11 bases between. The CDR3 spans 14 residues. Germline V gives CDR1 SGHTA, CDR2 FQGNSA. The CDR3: CASSLSGASGELFF. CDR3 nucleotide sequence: TGTGCCAGCAGCTTATCGGGGGCGAGCGGGGAGCTGTTTTTT.

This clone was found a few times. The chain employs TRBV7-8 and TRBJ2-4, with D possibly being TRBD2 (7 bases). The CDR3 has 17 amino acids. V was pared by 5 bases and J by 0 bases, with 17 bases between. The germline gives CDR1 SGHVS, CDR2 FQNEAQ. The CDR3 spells CASSASGGAGAKNIQYF. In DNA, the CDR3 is TGTGCCAGCAGCGCCTCGGGGGGCGCGGGAGCCAAAAACATTCAGTACTTC.

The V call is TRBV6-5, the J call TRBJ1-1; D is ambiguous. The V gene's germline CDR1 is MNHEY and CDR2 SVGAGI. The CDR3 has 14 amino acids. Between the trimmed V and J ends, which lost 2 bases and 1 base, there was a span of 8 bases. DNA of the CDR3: TGTGCCAGCAGTTACAAGGGTTGGAACACTGAAGCTTTCTTT. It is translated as CASSYKGWNTEAFF.

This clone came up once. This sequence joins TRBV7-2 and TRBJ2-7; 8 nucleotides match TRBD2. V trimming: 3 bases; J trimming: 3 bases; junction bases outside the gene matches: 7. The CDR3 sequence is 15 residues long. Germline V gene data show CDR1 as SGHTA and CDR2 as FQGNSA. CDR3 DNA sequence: TGTGCCAGCAGCTTCAGCGGGGGCTCTCTCTACGAGCAGTACTTC. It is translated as CASSFSGGSLYEQYF.

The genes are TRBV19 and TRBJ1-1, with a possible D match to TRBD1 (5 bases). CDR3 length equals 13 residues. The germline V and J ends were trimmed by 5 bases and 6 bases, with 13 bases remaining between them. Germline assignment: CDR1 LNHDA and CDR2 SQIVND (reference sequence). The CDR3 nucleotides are TGTGCCAGTAGTGGCGGGGGAGGCTCTGAAGCTTTCTTT. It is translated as CASSGGGGSEAFF.

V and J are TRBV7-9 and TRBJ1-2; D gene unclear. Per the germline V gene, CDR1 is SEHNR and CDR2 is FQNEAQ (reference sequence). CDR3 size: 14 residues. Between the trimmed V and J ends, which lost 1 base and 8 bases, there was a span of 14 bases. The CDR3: CASSLGGPGGGYTF. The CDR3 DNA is TGTGCCAGCAGCTTAGGAGGTCCAGGAGGAGGCTACACCTTC.